This T cell receptor (beta chain) originates from a study of blood T cell repertoires in COVID-19. Across the whole study: COVID-19 samples, acute and convalescent, were from the United States, Italy and Spain. Sample material is recorded as cDNA or gDNA derived from T cells, B-cell-depleted T cells, or PBMCs.

This CDR3 comprises 16 residues. Trimming pared 5 bases from V and 3 bases from J, leaving 14 bases between. Germline V gene lookup returns CDR1 SGHTA and CDR2 FQGNSA. Original data processing: Estimation of nucleated cell counts relied on the amplification of reference gene primers. Generated by immunoSEQ multiplex PCR, the TCRdb table keeps only in-frame clones and is missing some. That table is the source of V, J and clone size, and D and trimming were worked out from the DNA. In the table there are roughly 66,000 clones, about 90% of which are singletons. This clone was seen once. The chain couples TRBV7-2 to TRBJ1-6, with a possible D match to TRBD1 (6 bases). The sequencing sample was made of peripheral blood. The receptor was derived from a human donor in a cohort sampled during active COVID-19. In DNA form, the CDR3 reads TGTGCCAGCAGCCCGTCCGGCAGGGGCTATAATTCACCCCTCCACTTT. This translates into CASSPSGRGYNSPLHF. The whole variable domain, remainder taken from reference TRBV7-2 and TRBJ1-6, is GAGVSQSPSNKVTEKGKDVELRCDPISGHTALYWYRQSLGQGLEFLIYFQGNSAPDKSGLPSDRFSAERTGGSVSTLTIQRTQQEDSAVYLCASSPSGRGYNSPLHFGNGTRLTVT.